Each of the 3 T cell receptor beta chains below was sequenced from the same sample in a study of shared clonotypes between healthy human individuals. The repertoire was sequenced with immunoSEQ multiplex PCR; TCRdb's copy has only in-frame clones and lacks some. The repertoire includes 2,500,000 or so clones, more than 80% of them detected once, and roughly 0.15% sits in the top ten. Sequenced: naive CD4+ T cells sorted from blood. The subset: CD45RA+ positively selected. Receptor source: a man aged 18 to 30 in good health.

The V gene is TRBV18, the J gene TRBJ2-5, with TRBD2 identical over 8 bases. This CDR3 is built from 15 residues. V dropped 6 bases and J dropped 5; count of bases not matched to a gene: 11. CDR1 is KGHSH and CDR2 is LQKENI in the germline V gene. The CDR3 DNA reads as TGTGCCAGCTCCACCACCGGGGGGGCCGGGGAGACCCAGTACTTC. It codes for CASSTTGGAGETQYF. Looking up the rest from reference TRBV18 and TRBJ2-5 gives the full variable domain: NAGVMQNPRHLVRRRGQEARLRCSPMKGHSHVYWYRQLPEEGLKFMVYLQKENIIDESGMPKERFSAEFPKEGPSILRIQQVVRGDSAAYFCASSTTGGAGETQYFGPGTRLLVL.

Remarks on this clone: Distinct nucleotide sequences in the sample also encode this CDR3. The CDR3 reads CASSLGTGNNSPLHF. CDR3 coding DNA: TGCGCCAGCAGCTTGGGGACAGGAAATAATTCACCCCTCCACTTT. The rearrangement uses TRBV5-1 and TRBJ1-6; 7 bases line up with TRBD1. CDR1 SGHRS and CDR2 YFSETQ come from the germline V gene. V trimming: 0 bases; J trimming: 5 bases; junction bases outside the gene matches: 2. The CDR3 spans 15 residues. Using reference TRBV5-1 and TRBJ1-6 for the parts outside the CDR3, the full variable domain is KAGVTQTPRYLIKTRGQQVTLSCSPISGHRSVSWYQQTPGQGLQFLFEYFSETQRNKGNFPGRFSGRQFSNSRSEMNVSTLELGDSALYLCASSLGTGNNSPLHFGNGTRLTVT.

The gene calls are TRBV10-1 and TRBJ2-3; D is ambiguous. Trimming left V 5 bases short and J 1 base short, with 7 bases between. This CDR3 contains 13 residues. Germline V gene sequence: CDR1 WNHNN, CDR2 SYGVQD (reference sequence). The CDR3 nucleotides are TGCGCCAGCAGTCCCGCGGGCACAGATACGCAGTATTTT. It is translated as CASSPAGTDTQYF.